The rows below give T cell receptor beta chains drawn from one sample of a study of OX40 agonist ivuxolimab in advanced cancers. The method was immunoSEQ multiplex PCR; TCRdb's version includes in-frame clones alone and lacks a portion of them. The sample holds over 80,000 clones; approximately 90% are singletons and the top ten take around 0.33%. The material was CD4+ or CD8+ T cells sorted from blood, obtained in a trial of the OX40 agonist ivuxolimab. Receptors originate from an adult with an advanced solid tumor such as melanoma, head and neck, liver or kidney cancer. The CDR3 runs from the conserved cysteine through the conserved F or W. D genes are given only for firm matches. Only part of the rows carry a size: once, few, many, or a class if the clone is expanded.

j_call: TRBJ2-7; clone_size: medium-sized; v_call: TRBV4-3; d_call: TRBD2; cdr3_aa: CASSQDAGTRGEQYF; cdr3_nt: TGCGCCAGCAGCCAAGATGCCGGGACTAGAGGCGAGCAGTACTTC
j_call: TRBJ2-3; clone_size: -; v_call: TRBV19; d_call: -; cdr3_aa: CASSMAGQSTDTQYF; cdr3_nt: TGTGCCAGTAGTATGGCAGGGCAATCAACAGATACGCAGTATTTT
j_call: TRBJ2-3; clone_size: -; v_call: TRBV27; d_call: -; cdr3_aa: CASSLWDTRTDTQYF; cdr3_nt: TGTGCCAGCAGTTTGTGGGACACCCGCACAGATACGCAGTATTTT
j_call: TRBJ2-5; clone_size: -; v_call: TRBV28; d_call: -; cdr3_aa: CASRPPSPMGETQYF; cdr3_nt: TGTGCCAGCAGGCCCCCTAGCCCAATGGGAGAGACCCAGTACTTC
j_call: TRBJ2-5; clone_size: -; v_call: TRBV7-7; d_call: -; cdr3_aa: CASSLGGLGAETQYF; cdr3_nt: TGTGCCAGCAGCTTAGGAGGTTTGGGGGCAGAGACCCAGTACTTC
j_call: TRBJ2-5; clone_size: -; v_call: TRBV30; d_call: -; cdr3_aa: CAWIPRGSGQETQYF; cdr3_nt: TGTGCCTGGATCCCCCGGGGGAGCGGCCAAGAGACCCAGTACTTC
j_call: TRBJ1-3; clone_size: -; v_call: TRBV11-3; d_call: -; cdr3_aa: CASSAYPQGSDTIYF; cdr3_nt: TGTGCCAGCAGCGCGTACCCCCAGGGGTCGGACACCATATATTTT
j_call: TRBJ2-1; clone_size: once; v_call: TRBV7-2; d_call: -; cdr3_aa: CASSHGLDNEQFF; cdr3_nt: TGTGCCAGCAGCCACGGACTCGACAATGAGCAGTTCTTC
j_call: TRBJ2-2; clone_size: -; v_call: TRBV19; d_call: -; cdr3_aa: CASSIPGTGELFF; cdr3_nt: TGTGCCAGTAGTATTCCAGGTACCGGGGAGCTGTTTTTT
j_call: TRBJ2-7; clone_size: -; v_call: TRBV6-1; d_call: TRBD1; cdr3_aa: CASSVTGAAYEQYF; cdr3_nt: TGTGCCAGCAGTGTGACAGGGGCAGCCTACGAGCAGTACTTC
j_call: TRBJ1-5; clone_size: -; v_call: TRBV6-1; d_call: TRBD1; cdr3_aa: CASSLRTGYGQPQHF; cdr3_nt: TGTGCCAGCAGTCTCAGGACAGGGTATGGTCAGCCCCAGCATTTT
j_call: TRBJ1-3; clone_size: few; v_call: TRBV27; d_call: TRBD1; cdr3_aa: CASSLSWTGGNTIYF; cdr3_nt: TGTGCCAGCAGTTTATCATGGACAGGGGGAAACACCATATATTTT
j_call: TRBJ1-1; clone_size: -; v_call: TRBV19; d_call: TRBD1; cdr3_aa: CASRLGTGNTEAFF; cdr3_nt: TGTGCCAGTAGACTCGGGACAGGGAACACTGAAGCTTTCTTT
j_call: TRBJ2-3; clone_size: -; v_call: TRBV27; d_call: -; cdr3_aa: CASSLSRAEDTQYF; cdr3_nt: TGTGCCAGCAGTTTATCAAGGGCGGAGGATACGCAGTATTTT
j_call: TRBJ2-4; clone_size: -; v_call: TRBV2; d_call: -; cdr3_aa: CASSEVRGAGNIQYF; cdr3_nt: TGTGCCAGCAGTGAAGTTCGGGGGGCGGGAAACATTCAGTACTTC
j_call: TRBJ2-5; clone_size: -; v_call: TRBV7-7; d_call: -; cdr3_aa: CASSLSSGPQETQYF; cdr3_nt: TGTGCCAGCAGCTTGAGTTCAGGACCTCAAGAGACCCAGTACTTC
j_call: TRBJ2-5; clone_size: -; v_call: TRBV28; d_call: TRBD2; cdr3_aa: CASSSPGLAGETQYF; cdr3_nt: TGTGCCAGCAGTTCCCCGGGACTAGCGGGGGAGACCCAGTACTTC
j_call: TRBJ2-3; clone_size: once; v_call: TRBV28; d_call: -; cdr3_aa: CASGPSGKADTQYF; cdr3_nt: TGTGCCAGCGGACCATCGGGGAAGGCGGATACGCAGTATTTT
j_call: TRBJ2-3; clone_size: few; v_call: TRBV13; d_call: TRBD2; cdr3_aa: CASSSRLAGGWGTDTQYF; cdr3_nt: TGTGCCAGCAGCTCCCGGCTAGCGGGAGGGTGGGGCACAGATACGCAGTATTTT
j_call: TRBJ2-7; clone_size: -; v_call: TRBV2; d_call: -; cdr3_aa: CASTRDLGLSEQYF; cdr3_nt: TGTGCCAGCACTAGGGACCTGGGACTGAGCGAGCAGTACTTC
j_call: TRBJ2-7; clone_size: -; v_call: TRBV2; d_call: TRBD1; cdr3_aa: CASGTKGADYEQYF; cdr3_nt: TGTGCCAGCGGCACAAAGGGGGCAGACTACGAGCAGTACTTC
j_call: TRBJ2-3; clone_size: -; v_call: TRBV7-2; d_call: TRBD2; cdr3_aa: CASSLRPGGTDTQYF; cdr3_nt: TGTGCCAGCAGCTTAAGACCGGGGGGGACAGATACGCAGTATTTT
j_call: TRBJ2-5; clone_size: -; v_call: TRBV5-4; d_call: TRBD1; cdr3_aa: CASSYGTGQETQYF; cdr3_nt: TGTGCCAGCAGCTACGGGACAGGGCAAGAGACCCAGTACTTC
j_call: TRBJ1-5; clone_size: -; v_call: TRBV4-1; d_call: TRBD1; cdr3_aa: CASSQGDRRTLNSNQPQHF; cdr3_nt: TGCGCCAGCAGCCAGGGGGACAGGCGAACCCTTAATAGCAATCAGCCCCAGCATTTT
j_call: TRBJ2-3; clone_size: -; v_call: TRBV5-4; d_call: TRBD2; cdr3_aa: CASSLAGLAGGVPDTQYF; cdr3_nt: TGTGCCAGCAGCTTGGCCGGACTAGCGGGAGGCGTGCCAGATACGCAGTATTTT
j_call: TRBJ2-1; clone_size: once; v_call: TRBV5-1; d_call: TRBD1; cdr3_aa: CASSVGDRDINEQFF; cdr3_nt: TGCGCCAGCAGTGTGGGGGACAGGGATATCAATGAGCAGTTCTTC
j_call: TRBJ2-1; clone_size: -; v_call: TRBV28; d_call: -; cdr3_aa: CASSLWAGNAEQFF; cdr3_nt: TGTGCCAGCAGTTTATGGGCTGGGAATGCTGAGCAGTTCTTC
j_call: TRBJ2-3; clone_size: -; v_call: TRBV5-1; d_call: TRBD2; cdr3_aa: CASSRRTSGNTDTQYF; cdr3_nt: TGCGCCAGCAGCAGAAGGACTAGCGGGAACACAGATACGCAGTATTTT
j_call: TRBJ1-2; clone_size: few; v_call: TRBV6-5; d_call: TRBD1; cdr3_aa: CASSQQGVGYGYTF; cdr3_nt: TGTGCCAGCAGTCAACAGGGGGTCGGCTATGGCTACACCTTC
j_call: TRBJ2-1; clone_size: -; v_call: TRBV5-1; d_call: TRBD2; cdr3_aa: CASSLQGLAGNEQFF; cdr3_nt: TGCGCCAGCAGCTTGCAGGGACTAGCGGGTAATGAGCAGTTCTTC